This TCR beta chain was sequenced for a study of T cell repertoires in ileal Crohn's disease. Study-level information: Patients had a median roughly 8-year disease duration, and less than 45% were active smokers. Findings and caveats of the study: All patients with clonality above 26.8% had endoscopic recurrence.

TCRB immunosequencing input was about 0.55 micrograms of biopsy DNA per sample. Data came from immunoSEQ multiplex PCR; TCRdb stores just in-frame clones and leaves some out. Of under 20,000 clones listed, approximately 87% are singletons. CDR3 length: 16 residues. V lost 4 bases to trimming and J lost 5 bases; unmatched junction nucleotides: 11. Germline V gene data show CDR1 as MGHRA and CDR2 as YSYEKL. About this clone: The antigen remains unidentified.

The V gene is TRBV4-1, the J gene TRBJ1-5; 7 bases are shared with TRBD1. The TCR comes from an adult with Crohn's disease. Input material: ileal tissue. CDR3 bases: TGCGCCAGCAGCCTCGGGCAGGCCAGGGGGTATCAGCCCCAGCATTTT. Residues: CASSLGQARGYQPQHF.